These 13 T cell receptor beta chains were all obtained from the same sample, sequenced in a study of OX40 agonist ivuxolimab in advanced cancers. Preparation of the library involved the immunoSEQ multiplex PCR assay. Here the immuneACCESS table is served through TCRdb, limited to in-frame sequences with V and J called. Missing clones are a known gap in these copies; in checked studies unresolved V genes cover under half, and the rest lacks a known reason. The sample table holds roughly 60,000 clones, of which roughly 89% were seen once. The biggest ten clones account for about 14% of the sample. The material sequenced was CD4+ or CD8+ T cells sorted from blood, taken in a trial of the OX40 agonist ivuxolimab. The source is an adult with an advanced solid tumor such as melanoma, head and neck, liver or kidney cancer.

The rearrangement links TRBV15 to TRBJ2-1; tentatively, D is TRBD2 (6 bases). The CDR3 has 13 residues. V lost 1 base, J lost 8 bases, and 9 bases lay in between. Per germline, CDR1 LNHNV and CDR2 YYDKDF (reference sequence). CDR3 sequence (DNA): TGTGCCACCAGCAGAGGGGGCGGGGATGAGCAGTTCTTC. As protein: CATSRGGGDEQFF. The whole variable domain, filled in from reference TRBV15 and TRBJ2-1, reads DAMVIQNPRYQVTQFGKPVTLSCSQTLNHNVMYWYQQKSSQAPKLLFHYYDKDFNNEADTPDNFQSRRPNTSFCFLDIRSPGLGDTAMYLCATSRGGGDEQFFGPGTRLTVL.

The chain is built from TRBV28 and TRBJ1-1; TRBD1 might be the D (6 bases). Germline V gives CDR1 MDHEN, CDR2 SYDVKM. CDR3 length: 14 residues. Trimming cost V 5 bases and J 2 bases, with 12 bases left between them. The CDR3 DNA follows: TGTGCCAGCAGTACGACAGGAAGAAACACTGAAGCTTTCTTT. Protein product: CASSTTGRNTEAFF.

This clone was picked up one time. This chain links TRBV5-1 with TRBJ2-1; 9 bases fit TRBD1. CDR3 length: 15 residues. Losses at the gene ends were 0 bases for V and 7 bases for J; bases not matched to a gene: 5. Germline CDR1 reads SGHRS; CDR2 reads YFSETQ. The CDR3 spells CASSLEQGARNEQFF. Here the CDR3 DNA reads TGCGCCAGCAGCTTGGAACAGGGGGCGAGAAATGAGCAGTTCTTC.

The chain is built from TRBV1 and TRBJ2-3; the DNA was not used to check the table's D call, TRBD2. TRBV1 is termed a pseudogene. CDR3 length: 16 amino acids. Here the CDR3 DNA reads TGCACCAGCAGCCAACTAGCGGGAGAGGGGACAGATACGCAGTATTTT. Amino acid sequence: CTSSQLAGEGTDTQYF.

V usage is TRBV28 and J usage is TRBJ2-7; 16 bases are a match to TRBD2. V dropped 10 bases and J dropped 7; count of bases not matched to a gene: 10. Germline CDR1 MDHEN, CDR2 SYDVKM. The CDR3 contains 15 residues. DNA for the CDR3: TGTGCCACCCACGGGACTAGCGGGAGGGTCCGAGAGCAGTACTTC. Translated: CATHGTSGRVREQYF. Together with reference TRBV28 and TRBJ2-7, the CDR3 gives the full variable domain: DVKVTQSSRYLVKRTGEKVFLECVQDMDHENMFWYRQDPGLGLRLIYFSYDVKMKEKGDIPEGYSVSREKKERFSLILESASTNQTSMYLCATHGTSGRVREQYFGPGTRLTVT.

CDR3 DNA: TGTGCCAGCAGCTTAGTAGCGAGGGGCAATGAGCAGTTCTTC. This gives the protein CASSLVARGNEQFF. The chain links TRBV7-8 to TRBJ2-1; D might be TRBD1 or TRBD2, each matching 5 bases. Germline CDR1 SGHVS, CDR2 FQNEAQ. The CDR3 sequence is 14 residues long. Trimming took 1 base from V and 6 from J, leaving 10 bases between them.

This chain connects TRBV4-3 to TRBJ2-3; D possibly corresponds to TRBD2 (7 bases). V lost 4 bases and J 7 bases, leaving 15 bases between the germline ends. Looked up from germline, CDR1 is LGHNA and CDR2 is YSLEER. This CDR3 contains 14 residues. As DNA, the CDR3 is TGCGCCAGCAGCCTAAGTGGGGGGGCGAATACGCAGTATTTT. It encodes CASSLSGGANTQYF.

J is TRBJ1-2 and V is TRBV19, with D maybe TRBD1 (6 bases). The V end lost 5 bases, the J end lost 3 bases, and 10 bases lay between the germline ends. The germline gives CDR1 LNHDA, CDR2 SQIVND (reference sequence). There are 13 residues in the CDR3. CDR3 DNA: TGTGCCAGTAGTCGGGGGGGCTACTATGGCTACACCTTC. Translating gives CASSRGGYYGYTF.

V usage is TRBV14 and J usage is TRBJ2-7; 12 nucleotides line up with TRBD2. V lost 2 bases to trimming and J lost 2 bases; unmatched junction nucleotides: 13. The CDR3 loop spans 19 amino acids. Germline V lookup: CDR1 SGHDN, CDR2 FVKESK. This chain's CDR3 is CASSQLRDRGLAGPYEQYF. The CDR3 region has the DNA TGTGCCAGCAGCCAACTCCGGGACAGGGGACTAGCGGGTCCCTACGAGCAGTACTTC.

V and J are TRBV7-9 and TRBJ2-7; D is perhaps TRBD1 or TRBD2 (6 bases each). From germline, CDR1 is SEHNR and CDR2 FQNEAQ (reference sequence). The V end was cut by 5 bases, the J end by 6 bases, with 17 bases between. This CDR3 spans 14 amino acids. DNA for the CDR3: TGTGCCAGCAGCCCCTACAGGGTGGGAGGCGAGCAGTACTTC. This encodes CASSPYRVGGEQYF.

The V and J genes are TRBV28 and TRBJ2-2; D is possibly TRBD2 (5 bases). CDR3 length: 14 amino acids. From germline, CDR1 is MDHEN and CDR2 SYDVKM. Trimming stripped 4 bases from V and 9 bases from J, with 15 bases between. In DNA form, the CDR3 reads TGTGCCAGCAGTTCTCCCCCGGGGAAACGGGAGCTGTTTTTT. Encoded protein: CASSSPPGKRELFF.

The chain employs TRBV6-1 and TRBJ2-2; 12 positions agree with TRBD1. Per the germline V gene, CDR1 is MNHNS and CDR2 is SASEGT. V dropped 10 bases and J dropped 4; count of bases not matched to a gene: 7. The CDR3 extends over 15 amino acids. CDR3 coding DNA: TGTGCCACCTCACCGGGACAGGGGGCCACCGGGGAGCTGTTTTTT. Translated, it gives CATSPGQGATGELFF.

The gene calls are TRBV9 and TRBJ2-3, with TRBD1 as a possible D gene (5 bases). The V end was cut by 4 bases, the J end by 1 base, with 10 bases between. The CDR3 extends over 14 amino acids. Germline V lookup: CDR1 SGDLS, CDR2 YYNGEE. The CDR3 sequence: CASSTQQGTDTQYF. The CDR3 nucleotides are TGTGCCAGCAGCACCCAACAGGGCACAGATACGCAGTATTTT.